The 2 T cell receptor beta chains below were found in one sample sequenced in a study of control samples from healthy donors and cancer patients. Measured with immunoSEQ multiplex PCR; TCRdb has only the in-frame clones, and not every one. Among about 120,000 clones listed, roughly 90% were seen once. Sequencing was performed on PBMCs. These receptors were obtained from a woman aged 60 to 75 with lung cancer.

The chain joins TRBV12-5 to TRBJ1-5; a weak D match, TRBD1 (5 bases). This CDR3 spans 14 amino acids. V was trimmed by 6 bases and J by 2 bases, leaving 11 bases between them. Germline values: CDR1 LGHNT, CDR2 FRNRAP. Written as DNA, the CDR3 is TGTGCTAGTGGGCTAGGGGATGGCAATCAGCCCCAGCATTTT. Translated: CASGLGDGNQPQHF. Full variable domain (rest looked up from reference TRBV12-5 and TRBJ1-5): DARVTQTPRHKVTEMGQEVTMRCQPILGHNTVFWYRQTMMQGLELLAYFRNRAPLDDSGMPKDRFSAEMPDATLATLKIQPSEPRDSAVYFCASGLGDGNQPQHFGDGTRLSIL.

The rearrangement uses TRBV7-9 and TRBJ1-6; perhaps TRBD1 as D (6 bases). Germline CDR1 is SEHNR and CDR2 is FQNEAQ (reference sequence). The CDR3 is 16 residues long. The V end lost 4 bases, the J end lost 5 bases, and 15 bases lay between the germline ends. CDR3 nucleotides: TGTGCCAGCAGCTCACGCCCTGGACAGAATAATTCACCCCTCCACTTT. Its translation: CASSSRPGQNNSPLHF.